What follows are 21 T cell receptor beta chains derived from one specimen sequenced in a study of cytomegalovirus exposure and HLA in healthy donors. The PCR used 60 Vbeta and 13 Jbeta primers. Libraries were prepared by immunoSEQ multiplex PCR; TCRdb keeps only in-frame clonotypes and omits some of them. The data show over 150,000 clones, 60% to 75% seen once. Sequenced: PBMCs. These receptors originate from a man younger than 30 in good health and CMV-seronegative.

This chain connects TRBV2 to TRBJ1-5; TRBD1 agrees at 7 bases. The CDR3 loop spans 14 amino acids. From germline, CDR1 is SNHLY and CDR2 FYNNEI. Trimming removed 6 bases from V and 7 bases from J; junction bases left unmatched: 9. The CDR3 bases are TGTGCCAGCAGATTACAGGGGAACGTCCAGCCCCAGCATTTT. Residues: CASRLQGNVQPQHF.

CDR3 sequence (DNA): TGTGCCAGCAGCTTAGCCAGCGGGGCTGGAAATGAGCAGTTCTTC. It codes for CASSLASGAGNEQFF. The chain carries TRBV7-2 and TRBJ2-1; 7 nucleotides agree with TRBD2. The V gene end was trimmed by 0 bases and the J gene end by 7 bases; junction bases not matched to a gene: 6. The CDR3 runs to 15 residues. Germline CDR1 and CDR2: SGHTA and FQGNSA.

The gene calls are TRBV5-4 and TRBJ2-7, with TRBD1 matching 8 bases. After removal of 5 bases from V and 3 bases from J, the junction contained 4 bases not matched to a gene. The V gene's germline CDR1 is SGHNT and CDR2 YYREEE (reference sequence). This CDR3 is built from 13 residues. CDR3 bases: TGTGCCAGCAGGGCAGGGGGCAGCTACGAGCAGTACTTC. Translation: CASRAGGSYEQYF.

The gene calls are TRBV7-2 and TRBJ1-5; 7 bases fit TRBD1. Germline V gene lookup returns CDR1 SGHTA and CDR2 FQGNSA. With V trimmed by 3 bases and J by 9 bases, 8 bases remained unmatched. CDR3 length equals 14 residues. In nucleotides, the CDR3 is TGTGCCAGCAGCTTCGCGGCAGGGGGTCGGCCCCAGCATTTT. It codes for CASSFAAGGRPQHF.

This clone was counted between two and nine times. The genes are TRBV4-1 and TRBJ2-1, with a possible D match to TRBD2 (5 bases). Trimming cost V 4 bases and J 0 bases, with 13 bases left between them. Germline V CDR1 and CDR2: MGHRA, YSYEKL. The CDR3 consists of 16 residues. CDR3: CASSPTDWSSYNEQFF. CDR3 nucleotide sequence: TGCGCCAGCAGCCCCACGGACTGGAGCTCCTACAATGAGCAGTTCTTC.

This chain joins TRBV27 and TRBJ2-3; maybe TRBD2 (6 bases). The CDR3 loop spans 14 amino acids. Looked up from germline, CDR1 is MNHEY and CDR2 is SMNVEV (reference sequence). V gave up 2 bases and J gave up 2 bases, with 8 bases separating them. DNA of the CDR3: TGTGCCAGCAGTTTAGGAGGGGCCACAGATACGCAGTATTTT. It codes for CASSLGGATDTQYF.

The chain employs TRBV5-1 and TRBJ2-1; 11 nucleotides align to TRBD2. J was trimmed by 0 bases and V by 4 bases; bases with no gene match: 6. The germline V gene encodes CDR1 SGHRS and CDR2 YFSETQ. The CDR3 sequence is 17 residues long. The CDR3 sequence: CASSPTSGGDSYNEQFF. DNA of the CDR3: TGCGCCAGCAGCCCAACTAGCGGGGGCGACTCCTACAATGAGCAGTTCTTC.

The CDR3 nucleotides read TGTGCCAGCAGCTTAGCGCCGTGGGGGGAGGGGAACACTGAAGCTTTCTTT. This translates into CASSLAPWGEGNTEAFF. V gene TRBV7-2 combines with J gene TRBJ1-1, with a tentative D call TRBD1 (5 bases). Trimming took 0 bases from V and 1 from J, leaving 15 bases between them. The CDR3 is made up of 17 amino acids. Germline CDR1 and CDR2: SGHTA and FQGNSA.

The V and J genes are TRBV5-1 and TRBJ1-3, with D tentatively TRBD1 (6 bases). The CDR3 runs 16 residues. Germline assignment: CDR1 SGHRS and CDR2 YFSETQ. V dropped 4 bases and J dropped 4 bases, with 18 bases sitting between them. The CDR3 loop is CASSAGTRYAGNTIYF. In DNA form, the CDR3 reads TGCGCCAGCAGCGCCGGGACAAGATACGCAGGAAACACCATATATTTT.

The V call is TRBV28, the J call TRBJ2-4; D perhaps matches TRBD1 (5 bases). The V gene's germline CDR1 is MDHEN and CDR2 SYDVKM. This CDR3 has 18 residues. V gave up 2 bases and J gave up 0 bases, with 17 bases separating them. The CDR3 DNA reads TGTGCCAGCAGTTTACGGTCCACTCAGGGTACAGCCAAAAACATTCAGTACTTC. This sequence encodes CASSLRSTQGTAKNIQYF.

The chain combines TRBV2 with TRBJ1-6; 7 bases align to TRBD1. Germline CDR1 and CDR2: SNHLY and FYNNEI. The CDR3 contains 15 residues. V shed 7 bases, J shed 3 bases, and the junction held 6 bases outside the gene matches. The CDR3 reads CASKAGGFYNSPLHF. The DNA of the CDR3 is TGTGCCAGCAAGGCAGGGGGTTTCTATAATTCACCCCTCCACTTT.

J is TRBJ2-6 and V is TRBV11-1; 13 nucleotides match TRBD2. The CDR3 is made up of 18 amino acids. With 3 bases clipped from V and 0 bases from J, the junction kept 2 bases outside the gene matches. The germline V gene has CDR1 SGHAT and CDR2 FQDESV (reference sequence). This chain's CDR3 is CASSLTSGGPSGANVLTF. CDR3 coding DNA: TGTGCCAGCAGCTTGACTAGCGGGGGGCCCTCTGGGGCCAACGTCCTGACTTTC.

The rearrangement links TRBV7-9 to TRBJ1-1; D not certain. V shed 6 bases and J shed 1 base, with 9 bases lying between them. The CDR3 has 13 residues. The germline V gene encodes CDR1 SEHNR and CDR2 FQNEAQ (reference sequence). The CDR3 region has the DNA TGTGCCAGCAGTCCGGGGTCGAACACTGAAGCTTTCTTT. Translated, it gives CASSPGSNTEAFF.

The chain combines TRBV5-1 with TRBJ2-3, with D maybe TRBD1 (6 bases). This CDR3 region has 17 residues. Trimming cost V 4 bases and J 2 bases, with 20 bases left between them. CDR1 is SGHRS and CDR2 is YFSETQ in the germline V gene. CDR3 DNA: TGCGCCAGCAGCCCAGGGTGGGGGACATCCTACACAGATACGCAGTATTTT. Encoded protein: CASSPGWGTSYTDTQYF.

This clone was seen only once. The chain carries TRBV4-2 and TRBJ1-2, with TRBD1 matching over 9 bases. The J segment lost 8 bases and the V segment lost 0 bases, leaving 7 bases of the junction unmatched. This CDR3 is 15 amino acids long. Germline loops: CDR1 LGHNA, CDR2 YNFKEQ. This CDR3 reads CASSQEGQGFGGYTF. CDR3 DNA sequence: TGTGCCAGCAGCCAAGAGGGACAGGGATTCGGCGGCTACACCTTC.

The CDR3 nucleotides read TGTGCCAGCAGCTTAGTGAGTCGTGCAGGCCTAGGGGGTGAGTTCTTC. It codes for CASSLVSRAGLGGEFF. The chain has TRBV7-9 and TRBJ2-1, with a possible D match to TRBD1 (6 bases). V was clipped by 1 base and J by 14 bases, with 24 bases between them. Germline V gene data show CDR1 as SEHNR and CDR2 as FQNEAQ (reference sequence). This CDR3 comprises 16 residues.

The rearrangement joins TRBV28 to TRBJ1-5; 9 bases are a match to TRBD1. The V gene end was trimmed by 6 bases and the J gene end by 5 bases; junction bases not matched to a gene: 2. The CDR3 runs 13 residues. Germline values: CDR1 MDHEN, CDR2 SYDVKM. The CDR3 spells CASRQGADQPQHF. The CDR3 nucleotides are TGTGCCAGCAGACAGGGGGCGGATCAGCCCCAGCATTTT. The full variable domain, rest sourced from reference TRBV28 and TRBJ1-5, is DVKVTQSSRYLVKRTGEKVFLECVQDMDHENMFWYRQDPGLGLRLIYFSYDVKMKEKGDIPEGYSVSREKKERFSLILESASTNQTSMYLCASRQGADQPQHFGDGTRLSIL.

The rearrangement links TRBV4-2 to TRBJ2-2; D uncertain. With 3 bases removed from V and 9 bases from J, the gap between germline ends came to 20 bases. CDR1 is LGHNA and CDR2 is YNFKEQ in the germline V gene. This CDR3 is built from 16 residues. DNA of the CDR3: TGTGCCAGCAGCCAGGCACCGCCCCCTGGGCTTCGGGAGCTGTTTTTT. Residues: CASSQAPPPGLRELFF.

This chain connects TRBV10-3 to TRBJ2-7; possibly TRBD2 for D (6 bases). The CDR3 has 14 residues. V lost 3 bases and J lost 2, with 11 bases in between. CDR1 and CDR2 from the germline V gene are ENHRY and SYGVKD. CDR3 residues: CAISDFGSPYEQYV. The DNA of the CDR3 is TGTGCCATCAGTGACTTCGGGAGCCCCTACGAGCAGTACGTC.

The V gene is TRBV4-1, the J gene TRBJ1-6; D ambiguous. CDR1 and CDR2 from the germline V gene are MGHRA and YSYEKL. Trimming took off 7 bases at V and 0 bases at J, with 13 bases between the two ends. This CDR3 has 16 residues. The CDR3 bases are TGCGCCAGCAAGATACAAGGGAGCTCCTATAATTCACCCCTCCACTTT. Its translation is CASKIQGSSYNSPLHF.

This clone was observed a few times. The chain carries TRBV4-3 and TRBJ2-3; TRBD2 matches 11 bases. CDR3 length equals 17 residues. V trimming: 0 bases; J trimming: 2 bases; junction bases outside the gene matches: 4. Germline CDR1 and CDR2: LGHNA and YSLEER. The CDR3 DNA reads as TGCGCCAGCAGCCAAGAAAAACTAGCGGGAGTCACAGATACGCAGTATTTT. Translating it yields CASSQEKLAGVTDTQYF.